One and the same sample provided the 6 T cell receptor beta chains below, sequenced in a study of cytomegalovirus exposure and HLA in healthy donors. Primers for the PCR totalled 60 Vbeta and 13 Jbeta. The assay was immunoSEQ multiplex PCR, and TCRdb's table has in-frame clones only and misses some. This listing includes about 130,000 clones. Specimen: PBMCs. The receptors stem from a young man in good health and CMV-seronegative.

The J gene is TRBJ1-1, the V gene TRBV7-9, with a possible D match to TRBD1 (5 bases). CDR3 length: 16 amino acids. The germline V gene encodes CDR1 SEHNR and CDR2 FQNEAQ (reference sequence). Trimming took off 3 bases at V and 2 bases at J, with 16 bases between the two ends. The CDR3 sequence is CASSFPREQGNTEAFF. CDR3 nucleotide sequence: TGTGCCAGCAGCTTTCCCCGGGAGCAGGGTAACACTGAAGCTTTCTTT.

J is TRBJ2-1 and V is TRBV5-1, with 11 bases that match TRBD2. Germline V gene sequence: CDR1 SGHRS, CDR2 YFSETQ. The V gene end was trimmed by 4 bases and the J gene end by 3 bases; junction bases not matched to a gene: 6. The CDR3 runs to 16 residues. The CDR3 here is CASSPTLAGGYNEQFF. CDR3 DNA: TGCGCCAGCAGCCCTACTCTAGCGGGAGGCTACAATGAGCAGTTCTTC.

The CDR3 DNA reads as TGTGCCAGCAGCATACGGAGTTCTGTCGATACGCAGTATTTT. It translates to CASSIRSSVDTQYF. V and J are TRBV27 and TRBJ2-3; D gene ambiguous. The V gene lost 6 bases and the J gene lost 6 bases, with 16 bases spanning the gap. This CDR3 region has 14 residues. CDR1 is MNHEY, CDR2 SMNVEV, per germline (reference sequence).

CDR3 region: CASSLTSPGTDTQYF. The CDR3 region has the DNA TGCGCCAGCAGCTTAACTAGCCCGGGCACAGATACGCAGTATTTT. The chain recombines TRBV5-1 with TRBJ2-3; TRBD2 might be the D (6 bases). Germline loops: CDR1 SGHRS, CDR2 YFSETQ. This CDR3 has 15 residues. Trimming shortened V by 2 bases and J by 1 base, and 11 bases separated the two germline ends.

The chain links TRBV5-1 to TRBJ2-5, with D possibly TRBD1 on 5 matching bases. V gave up 4 bases and J gave up 7 bases, with 23 bases separating them. CDR1 and CDR2 (germline): SGHRS, YFSETQ. The CDR3 spans 16 residues. CDR3 residues: CASSIQQENPKRTQYF. CDR3 in DNA: TGCGCCAGCAGCATCCAACAGGAGAACCCCAAGAGGACCCAGTACTTC.

The chain combines TRBV19 with TRBJ2-5, with D possibly being TRBD2 (6 bases). The length of the CDR3 is 17 residues. Per the germline V gene, CDR1 is LNHDA and CDR2 is SQIVND (reference sequence). Trimming removed 4 bases from V and 5 bases from J, with 23 bases in between. In nucleotides, the CDR3 is TGTGCCAGTAGTAAGATTACCGGGACTCCCGAGGGGGAGACCCAGTACTTC. Amino acids: CASSKITGTPEGETQYF.